Listed below are T cell receptor beta chains from one sample, sequenced in a study of beta chain features in type 1 diabetes. Assay: immunoSEQ multiplex PCR; the TCRdb copy retains only in-frame clones and omits some. The table records about 740,000 clones, roughly 13% of them present only once. Sequencing used naive CD4+ T cells from blood. All receptors derive from a man younger than 35 with type 1 diabetes. Both conserved end residues are part of each CDR3. The D gene is left open where the match is weak. Size tells how often a clone was seen (once, few, many) or the class of an expanded clone, and some rows leave it out.

J gene,clone size,V gene,D gene,CDR3 protein,CDR3 DNA
TRBJ1-2,-,TRBV18,-,CASVRGRGDGYTF,TGTGCCAGCGTCCGGGGCCGGGGAGATGGCTACACCTTC
TRBJ2-3,-,TRBV5-1,-,CASSLALPPDTQYF,TGCGCCAGCAGCTTGGCACTCCCACCGGATACGCAGTATTTT
TRBJ1-2,-,TRBV7-9,-,CASVDVPAGGYTF,TGTGCCAGCGTTGACGTCCCAGCGGGGGGCTACACCTTC
TRBJ1-1,-,TRBV19,-,CASSIGLGGSNTEAFF,TGTGCCAGTAGTATTGGGTTGGGCGGGTCGAACACTGAAGCTTTCTTT
TRBJ1-2,-,TRBV6-5,TRBD1,CASNRRGQGGYGYTF,TGTGCCAGCAACCGAAGAGGACAGGGGGGATATGGCTACACCTTC
TRBJ2-5,-,TRBV7-2,TRBD1,CASSSAGTGVETQYF,TGTGCCAGCAGCTCTGCCGGGACAGGGGTAGAGACCCAGTACTTC
TRBJ2-3,-,TRBV5-1,-,CASSLGVATDTQYF,TGCGCCAGCAGCTTGGGGGTGGCCACAGATACGCAGTATTTT
TRBJ2-2,-,TRBV25-1,-,CASSEYGHTGELFF,TGTGCCAGCAGTGAATACGGCCACACCGGGGAGCTGTTTTTT
TRBJ2-1,-,TRBV29-1,-,CSVGRGNEQFF,TGCAGCGTTGGAAGGGGCAATGAGCAGTTCTTC
TRBJ1-2,-,TRBV6-6,TRBD1,CASRPGTESNYGYTF,TGTGCCAGCAGACCGGGGACAGAGAGCAACTATGGCTACACCTTC
TRBJ2-2,-,TRBV30,-,CAWSTSDTGELFF,TGTGCCTGGAGTACCTCGGACACCGGGGAGCTGTTTTTT
TRBJ2-2,-,TRBV7-3,TRBD2,CASSPPGPTSGGTGELFF,TGTGCCAGCAGCCCACCCGGGCCGACTAGCGGGGGCACCGGGGAGCTGTTTTTT
TRBJ1-5,few,TRBV19,-,CASNTRQTNQPQHF,TGTGCCAGTAACACGAGACAGACTAATCAGCCCCAGCATTTT
TRBJ2-7,-,TRBV5-1,-,CASRVDRGGEQYF,TGCGCCAGCAGAGTTGATCGAGGGGGCGAGCAGTACTTC
TRBJ2-7,-,TRBV29-1,-,CSVGSRDSYEQYF,TGCAGCGTTGGGAGTAGGGACTCCTACGAGCAGTACTTC
TRBJ1-5,-,TRBV15,TRBD1,CATRRQGAQPQHF,TGTGCCACCAGACGACAGGGGGCCCAGCCCCAGCATTTT
TRBJ2-5,few,TRBV19,TRBD1,CASSYSGTGVETQYF,TGTGCCAGTAGTTATTCGGGGACAGGGGTAGAGACCCAGTACTTC
TRBJ1-2,few,TRBV4-1,-,CASSQDNTRDVGQYGYTF,TGCGCCAGCAGCCAAGATAACACCCGGGACGTAGGCCAGTATGGCTACACCTTC
TRBJ1-1,few,TRBV5-1,-,CASSRNTEAFF,TGCGCCAGCAGCAGGAACACTGAAGCTTTCTTT
TRBJ2-5,-,TRBV5-1,-,CASRETELGETQYF,TGCGCCAGCAGAGAGACCGAACTGGGGGAGACCCAGTACTTC
TRBJ2-1,-,TRBV5-1,-,CASSLENYSYNEQFF,TGCGCCAGCAGCTTGGAAAATTACTCCTACAATGAGCAGTTCTTC
TRBJ1-4,few,TRBV5-1,-,CASSLGMSEKLFF,TGCGCCAGCAGCTTGGGTATGAGTGAAAAACTGTTTTTT
TRBJ2-7,-,TRBV28,TRBD1,CASTVTSRDSTYEQYF,TGTGCCAGCACCGTAACCTCCCGGGACAGCACCTACGAGCAGTACTTC
TRBJ2-5,few,TRBV5-4,-,CASSLDGVQETQYF,TGTGCCAGCAGCTTGGATGGGGTTCAAGAGACCCAGTACTTC
TRBJ2-5,-,TRBV6-6,TRBD1,CASSDLTGQETQYF,TGTGCCAGCAGTGACCTGACAGGGCAAGAGACCCAGTACTTC
TRBJ2-7,few,TRBV29-1,TRBD1,CSVRDRGGNEQYF,TGCAGCGTTCGGGACAGGGGTGGGAACGAGCAGTACTTC
TRBJ2-1,few,TRBV7-2,TRBD1,CASSLVDRDNEQFF,TGTGCCAGCAGCCTGGTCGACAGGGACAATGAGCAGTTCTTC
TRBJ1-6,few,TRBV30,TRBD1,CACARRPGQGNSPLHF,TGTGCCTGCGCGCGCCGACCGGGACAGGGAAATTCACCCCTCCACTTT
TRBJ2-5,-,TRBV10-3,-,CAISESSGVPETQYF,TGTGCCATCAGTGAGTCATCAGGGGTCCCAGAGACCCAGTACTTC
TRBJ2-3,once,TRBV5-6,TRBD2,CASSPYLGTSGRYTDTQYF,TGTGCCAGCAGCCCGTACCTAGGGACTAGCGGGAGGTACACAGATACGCAGTATTTT
TRBJ1-2,-,TRBV18,TRBD1,CASSSDRGYGYTF,TGTGCCAGCTCTTCCGACAGGGGCTATGGCTACACCTTC
TRBJ2-5,few,TRBV18,TRBD1,CASSPTGVQETQYF,TGTGCCAGCTCACCGACAGGGGTTCAAGAGACCCAGTACTTC
TRBJ2-1,-,TRBV5-1,-,CASSTGGQPSYNEQFF,TGCGCCAGCAGCACCGGGGGACAACCATCCTACAATGAGCAGTTCTTC
TRBJ2-3,few,TRBV27,TRBD2,CASSPRTSLGTDTQYF,TGTGCCAGCAGTCCCCGGACTAGCCTAGGGACAGATACGCAGTATTTT
TRBJ1-2,few,TRBV29-1,-,CSVEGWGPVDGYTF,TGCAGCGTTGAAGGGTGGGGGCCCGTGGATGGCTACACCTTC
TRBJ2-5,-,TRBV9,-,CASSPGISGPETQYF,TGTGCCAGCAGCCCGGGGATTTCCGGGCCAGAGACCCAGTACTTC
TRBJ1-1,few,TRBV13,-,CASSLTEMNTEAFF,TGTGCCAGCAGCTTGACAGAAATGAACACTGAAGCTTTCTTT
TRBJ1-4,few,TRBV20-1,TRBD1,CSARGGQSFF,TGCAGTGCTAGGGGGGGACAGTCGTTTTTT
TRBJ2-1,few,TRBV20-1,-,CSARDGDEQFF,TGCAGTGCTAGAGACGGAGATGAGCAGTTCTTC
TRBJ2-7,-,TRBV6-5,TRBD1,CASSSQGEGEQYF,TGTGCCAGCAGTTCACAGGGGGAAGGCGAGCAGTACTTC
TRBJ2-2,few,TRBV11-2,-,CASSLDLGEVGELFF,TGTGCCAGCAGCTTAGATCTGGGGGAGGTCGGGGAGCTGTTTTTT
TRBJ2-1,few,TRBV5-1,TRBD1,CASGLGQGLSYNEQFF,TGCGCCAGCGGCCTAGGACAGGGCCTCTCCTACAATGAGCAGTTCTTC
TRBJ1-2,-,TRBV7-8,-,CASSPDGNYGYTF,TGTGCCAGCAGCCCGGACGGTAACTATGGCTACACCTTC
TRBJ1-6,few,TRBV28,-,CASSLDVGGRAPLHF,TGTGCCAGCAGTTTAGATGTCGGGGGAAGGGCACCCCTCCACTTT
TRBJ1-2,-,TRBV7-9,-,CASSLTGDYTF,TGTGCCAGCAGCTTAACCGGGGACTACACCTTC
TRBJ1-6,-,TRBV2,-,CASSEVRLHF,TGTGCCAGCAGTGAGGTCAGGCTCCACTTT
TRBJ2-3,-,TRBV28,-,CASSAITGDTQYF,TGTGCCAGCAGTGCCATCACGGGGGATACGCAGTATTTT
TRBJ2-3,-,TRBV9,-,CASSEGGRHADTQYF,TGTGCCAGCAGCGAGGGGGGGAGGCACGCGGATACGCAGTATTTT
TRBJ1-6,-,TRBV5-4,TRBD1,CASSLADRGPPLHF,TGTGCCAGCAGCTTGGCTGACAGGGGTCCCCCCCTCCACTTT